These T cell receptor beta chains were read from a single sample in a study of beta chain features in type 1 diabetes. Using immunoSEQ multiplex PCR, the repertoire was profiled, and TCRdb retains in-frame clones only, with some absent. This table holds some 270,000 clones, about a tenth found once. Input material: naive CD4+ T cells from blood. The receptors were gathered from a man aged 30 to 39 with type 1 diabetes. Both conserved end residues are part of each CDR3. The D gene is left open where the match is weak. Only part of the rows carry a size: once, few, many, or a class if the clone is expanded.

V	size	J	D	CDR3	DNA
TRBV5-1	few	TRBJ2-5	.	CASSLASSAIQETQYF	TGCGCCAGCAGCTTGGCTAGCAGTGCCATCCAAGAGACCCAGTACTTC
TRBV5-1	.	TRBJ1-3	.	CASSSGQRGNTIYF	TGCGCCAGCAGCTCGGGACAACGTGGAAACACCATATATTTT
TRBV9	.	TRBJ2-7	TRBD2	CASSGSGGSYEQYF	TGTGCCAGCAGCGGGTCGGGGGGATCCTACGAGCAGTACTTC
TRBV9	few	TRBJ2-5	.	CASSPRGTAHQETQYF	TGTGCCAGCAGCCCCCGGGGAACAGCCCACCAAGAGACCCAGTACTTC
TRBV9	.	TRBJ1-3	.	CASSVDPEDTIYF	TGTGCCAGCAGCGTAGATCCGGAGGACACCATATATTTT
TRBV29-1	.	TRBJ1-1	TRBD1	CSVQSTGGNTEAFF	TGCAGCGTGCAATCCACAGGGGGTAACACTGAAGCTTTCTTT
TRBV6-6	.	TRBJ2-5	.	CASSYLTAQETQYF	TGTGCCAGCAGTTACCTGACAGCCCAAGAGACCCAGTACTTC
TRBV11-2	.	TRBJ1-4	TRBD1	CASSLGDRDSNEKLFF	TGTGCCAGCAGCTTAGGGGACAGGGACTCTAATGAAAAACTGTTTTTT
TRBV11-2	few	TRBJ1-6	TRBD1	CASSPQGYNSPLHF	TGTGCCAGCAGCCCACAGGGGTATAATTCACCCCTCCACTTT
TRBV10-3	few	TRBJ2-7	TRBD2	CAIRSGAQREQYF	TGTGCCATCCGGAGCGGGGCCCAGAGGGAGCAGTACTTC
TRBV7-7	.	TRBJ2-2	.	CASSGTGTGELFF	TGTGCTAGCAGCGGAACAGGAACCGGGGAGCTGTTTTTT
TRBV27	few	TRBJ1-1	.	CASTSHRTSAEAFF	TGTGCCAGCACCAGCCATCGAACCAGCGCTGAAGCTTTCTTT
TRBV2	.	TRBJ1-1	.	CASSDILPGAEAFF	TGTGCCAGCAGTGATATCCTACCGGGGGCTGAAGCTTTCTTT
TRBV27	.	TRBJ2-7	.	CASSLSRGEQYF	TGTGCCAGCAGTTTATCGCGCGGCGAGCAGTACTTC
TRBV6-6	few	TRBJ2-1	.	CASSPGGNEQFF	TGTGCCAGCAGCCCTGGAGGCAATGAGCAGTTCTTC
TRBV7-2	few	TRBJ2-5	TRBD2	CASSPQLAVQETQYF	TGTGCCAGCAGCCCCCAGCTAGCGGTCCAAGAGACCCAGTACTTC
TRBV11-2	.	TRBJ2-5	TRBD2	CASSSLLAGGRETQYF	TGTGCCAGCAGCTCGCTACTAGCGGGGGGGCGGGAGACCCAGTACTTC
TRBV6-5	.	TRBJ2-7	.	CASSPRETLRYEQYF	TGTGCCAGCAGTCCCCGGGAAACTCTTCGGTACGAGCAGTACTTC
TRBV13	.	TRBJ2-2	TRBD1	CASSWTGKNTGELFF	TGTGCCAGCAGTTGGACAGGGAAGAACACCGGGGAGCTGTTTTTT
TRBV5-8	.	TRBJ2-7	.	CASSLDRSYEQYF	TGTGCCAGCAGCTTGGACAGATCCTACGAGCAGTACTTC
TRBV5-4	.	TRBJ2-3	.	CASSLETTGTDTQYF	TGTGCCAGCAGCTTAGAGACTACGGGCACAGATACGCAGTATTTT
TRBV19	few	TRBJ2-1	TRBD2	CASSIWEGSSYNEQFF	TGTGCCAGTAGTATTTGGGAGGGGAGCTCCTACAATGAGCAGTTCTTC
TRBV25-1	.	TRBJ1-2	.	CASSVTGLRYGYTF	TGTGCCAGCAGTGTTACCGGACTGCGCTATGGCTACACCTTC
TRBV11-1	few	TRBJ2-3	.	CASSYNRIPSTDTQYF	TGTGCCAGCAGCTACAACAGAATTCCTAGCACAGATACGCAGTATTTT
TRBV28	.	TRBJ2-7	TRBD1	CASSSGQARGFEQYF	TGTGCCAGCAGTTCCGGACAGGCCCGGGGCTTCGAGCAGTACTTC
TRBV9	.	TRBJ2-1	.	CASSGSSQLEQFF	TGTGCCAGCAGCGGATCTAGCCAACTTGAGCAGTTCTTC
TRBV7-9	.	TRBJ2-7	TRBD2	CASSWTGGPYEQYF	TGTGCCAGCAGCTGGACGGGAGGGCCCTACGAGCAGTACTTC
TRBV4-1	.	TRBJ2-6	.	CASSQDFSGANVLTF	TGCGCCAGCAGCCAAGACTTCTCTGGGGCCAACGTCCTGACTTTC
TRBV5-1	few	TRBJ2-7	TRBD2	CASSLAGGNEQYF	TGCGCCAGCAGCTTGGCCGGGGGGAACGAGCAGTACTTC
TRBV7-2	.	TRBJ1-2	TRBD1	CASSRGTGNGYTF	TGTGCCAGCAGCCGTGGGACAGGGAACGGCTACACCTTC
TRBV29-1	.	TRBJ1-4	.	CSVVQDNEKLFF	TGCAGCGTAGTACAAGATAATGAAAAACTGTTTTTT
TRBV11-2	many	TRBJ2-1	.	CASSLGQYNEQFF	TGTGCCAGCAGCTTAGGACAGTACAATGAGCAGTTCTTC
TRBV29-1	.	TRBJ1-1	.	CSARGGLGTEAFF	TGCAGCGCCCGGGGGGGCCTGGGCACTGAAGCTTTCTTT
TRBV4-3	few	TRBJ1-1	.	CASSQVRNTEAFF	TGCGCCAGCAGCCAGGTTAGGAACACTGAAGCTTTCTTT
TRBV9	.	TRBJ1-1	.	CASSVESVPIEAFF	TGTGCCAGCAGCGTAGAATCCGTGCCTATTGAAGCTTTCTTT
TRBV4-2	few	TRBJ2-4	.	CASSQDRRALFIQYF	TGTGCCAGCAGCCAAGACAGGAGGGCTCTGTTCATTCAGTACTTC
TRBV30	few	TRBJ2-1	TRBD2	CAWSPTREGEQFF	TGTGCCTGGAGCCCTACGCGGGAGGGTGAGCAGTTCTTC
TRBV9	few	TRBJ2-3	.	CASSATEGTDTQYF	TGTGCCAGCAGCGCCACCGAGGGCACAGATACGCAGTATTTT
TRBV28	few	TRBJ2-5	TRBD2	CASSFGASGARRTQYF	TGTGCCAGCAGTTTCGGGGCTAGCGGGGCCCGTCGGACCCAGTACTTC
TRBV5-1	.	TRBJ2-5	.	CAKKTVKQGETQYF	TGCGCCAAGAAGACAGTGAAGCAGGGAGAGACCCAGTACTTC
TRBV15	.	TRBJ2-4	.	CATSRDSGGGIQYF	TGTGCCACCAGCAGAGATAGTGGCGGCGGCATTCAGTACTTC
TRBV15	.	TRBJ2-2	.	CATRWGVPPGELFF	TGTGCCACCCGCTGGGGGGTCCCTCCCGGGGAGCTGTTTTTT
TRBV11-2	.	TRBJ2-7	TRBD1	CASSPNRGEQYF	TGTGCCAGCAGCCCAAACAGGGGCGAGCAGTACTTC
TRBV4-1	.	TRBJ2-7	TRBD1	CASSLGQTYEQYF	TGCGCCAGCAGCCTGGGACAGACCTACGAGCAGTACTTC
TRBV5-6	.	TRBJ1-2	.	CASSAGNYGYTF	TGTGCCAGCAGCGCAGGGAACTATGGCTACACCTTC
TRBV29-1	.	TRBJ2-3	TRBD1	CSVGSGGLTDTQYF	TGCAGCGTTGGGTCAGGGGGCCTCACAGATACGCAGTATTTT
TRBV7-9	few	TRBJ1-2	TRBD1	CASSSLPGQGAYGYTF	TGTGCCAGCAGCTCACTTCCGGGACAGGGAGCCTATGGCTACACCTTC
TRBV4-3	few	TRBJ2-2	TRBD2	CASSQDVRGGYTGELFF	TGCGCCAGCAGCCAAGATGTCCGCGGGGGGTACACCGGGGAGCTGTTTTTT
TRBV2	.	TRBJ2-1	TRBD2	CAGRGDYNEQFF	TGTGCCGGGCGGGGGGATTACAATGAGCAGTTCTTC
TRBV2	.	TRBJ1-5	TRBD1	CASSEGGQGIQPQHF	TGTGCCAGCAGTGAGGGGGGACAGGGGATCCAGCCCCAGCATTTT
TRBV29-1	few	TRBJ1-5	TRBD1	CSVEDFPGGNGQPQHF	TGCAGCGTTGAAGATTTTCCAGGGGGCAATGGTCAGCCCCAGCATTTT
TRBV6-1	.	TRBJ2-3	TRBD2	CASSEDGWGLAGVVTDTQYF	TGTGCCAGCAGTGAAGATGGTTGGGGACTAGCGGGGGTCGTCACAGATACGCAGTATTTT
TRBV6-5	few	TRBJ2-6	TRBD1	CASRRTGSGANVLTF	TGTGCCAGCAGACGGACAGGGTCCGGGGCCAACGTCCTGACTTTC
TRBV28	few	TRBJ1-4	TRBD1	CASSIPGTVNEKLFF	TGTGCCAGCAGTATCCCCGGGACAGTAAATGAAAAACTGTTTTTT
TRBV4-2	.	TRBJ2-7	.	CASSQDIAPGEQYF	TGTGCCAGCAGCCAAGATATTGCCCCGGGCGAGCAGTACTTC
TRBV7-9	few	TRBJ1-3	.	CASSVDSFNTIYF	TGTGCCAGCAGCGTAGACAGCTTCAACACCATATATTTT